This T cell receptor beta chain was obtained from a study of blood T cells in healthy people across ages. Sample-barcoded 5' priming and a J-beta primer mix drove a second PCR of roughly 7 to 11 cycles. TCRdb re-derived calls from the 5' RACE reads in MiXCR, one entry per CDR3 protein. The repertoire includes 1.5 million to 2 million distinct CDR3 sequences, 49% of them detected once, and 2.1% sits in the top ten. This CDR3 has 18 residues. V lost 2 bases and J lost 6, with 26 bases in between. The germline V gene encodes CDR1 MNHEY and CDR2 SVGAGI. This clonotype showed up just a few times. Its antigen is currently unknown. Study-wide findings and caveats: Naive T cell percentage showed a strong correlation with the diversity of TCR beta. Older age coincided with a roughly linear decline in TCR beta diversity per million T cells. Both naive CD4+ cell counts and diversity were greater in long-lived donors than in aged donors.

This chain uses TRBV6-5 with TRBJ2-7; D possibly corresponds to TRBD1 (6 bases). The sequenced material came from blood. This TCR was recovered from a woman aged 40 to 50 in good health. The CDR3, as DNA: TGTGCCAGCAGTTACGGTAACAGAGGAGTAACAGGGCGAGGCGAGCAGTACTTC. Residues: CASSYGNRGVTGRGEQYF.